Below are 3 T cell receptor beta chains sequenced from a single sample in a study of spatial heterogeneity in lung cancer. Using its own MiXCR run on the 5' RACE reads, TCRdb lists one record per CDR3 protein. The sample has 2,800 or so distinct CDR3 sequences, 45% to 50% seen once; the top ten hold approximately 63%. The time point denotes: sample taken at primary tumor resection. These TCRs' antigens remain unknown. Study results and caveats: Expanded intratumoral alpha and beta TCR counts tracked tumor mutation counts.

The sample here was lung tumor tissue, taken at surgery. Source of these receptors: a male donor with early-stage non-small cell lung cancer.

CDR3 DNA sequence: TGTGCCAGCAGCGCCCCCGGAGGGTTCACCGGGGAGCTGTTTTTT. It encodes CASSAPGGFTGELFF. The chain carries TRBV11-2 and TRBJ2-2; D is possibly TRBD2 (6 bases). The CDR3 is 15 residues long. Deletions cut 5 bases from V and 4 bases from J, with 14 bases between. Germline V lookup: CDR1 SGHAT, CDR2 FQNNGV.

The rearrangement uses TRBV5-1 and TRBJ1-1, with D unresolved. The CDR3 has 13 amino acids. V lost 4 bases, J lost 4 bases, and 11 bases lay in between. Germline V CDR1 and CDR2: SGHRS, YFSETQ. DNA for the CDR3: TGCGCCAGCAGCGAAGCCTCACGCACTGAAGCTTTCTTT. Translated: CASSEASRTEAFF.

The V call is TRBV7-3, the J call TRBJ2-3, with D perhaps given as TRBD1 or TRBD2 (6 bases each). CDR1 and CDR2 (germline): SGHTA, FQGTGA. CDR3 size: 15 residues. Between the trimmed V and J ends, which lost 5 bases and 6 bases, there was a span of 18 bases. The CDR3 nucleotides read TGTGCCAGCAGCCCCTTAAACCTAGGGGGGGATACGCAGTATTTT. Its translation is CASSPLNLGGDTQYF.